Given below is one T cell receptor beta chain in context. Its specificity is not known. TCRdb itself ran the reads through MiXCR, one entry per CDR3 protein. The table has about 100,000 distinct CDR3 sequences, roughly 40% seen once. Trimming stripped 2 bases from V and 5 bases from J, with 6 bases between. Germline V gene lookup returns CDR1 LGHNT and CDR2 FRNRAP. The CDR3 is 12 residues long. The source of the sample is a study of T cell repertoires in cytomegalovirus infection. Overall study context: Recently described HLA-C-restricted plus well-studied HLA-B-restricted CMV epitopes were used.

The study, taken as a whole, reports: CMV-specific HLA-C-restricted TCR beta clonotypes dominated the ex vivo response.

The clonotype comes from a human donor in good health (CMV status not recorded). Some clones in this sample may be carry-over from other donors' samples. The V gene is TRBV12-5, the J gene TRBJ1-2; no clear D gene. Sequenced material: CD8+ T cells from cultured PBMCs, taken from culture after CMV antigen stimulation. The CDR3 sequence is CASGLPAYGYTF. The CDR3 bases are TGTGCTAGTGGTTTGCCGGCATATGGCTACACCTTC. Variable domain in full (rest from reference TRBV12-5 and TRBJ1-2): DARVTQTPRHKVTEMGQEVTMRCQPILGHNTVFWYRQTMMQGLELLAYFRNRAPLDDSGMPKDRFSAEMPDATLATLKIQPSEPRDSAVYFCASGLPAYGYTFGSGTRLTVV.